This entry concerns a single T cell receptor (beta chain). This clonotype was seen just once. This receptor's antigen is unknown. There are no base qualities to consult, and no much larger clone falls within one base. One read alone provides weak support. These data come from a study of CD8 T cells in Susac syndrome (dated by TCRdb to between 2017 and 2020). Notes on the research overall: Whether CD8+ T cell activation and differentiation in Susac syndrome was antigen driven was tested using repertoire sequencing. Clonality of the CD8+ T cell repertoire was compared between 11 to 12 healthy donors, some 14 Susac syndrome patients and roughly 16 multiple sclerosis patients.

RNA was extracted using the RNeasy kit, and roughly 0.45 to 1 microgram was reverse transcribed with random hexamers. The immunoSEQ multiplex PCR assay, covering 54 Vbeta and 13 Jbeta segments, was used to amplify TCR beta CDR3 regions. To correct PCR amplification bias, a synthetic template baseline was used for both primer optimization and computational correction. The authors' pipeline ran thus. Only productive sequences were kept, with reads annotated to V, D and J genes according to IMGT and analyzed in immunoSEQ Analyzer. Clonality was calculated as one minus the Shannon entropy normalized by log2 of the number of productive unique sequences. For each patient and control, public and private clones were evaluated among the 100 most prevalent clones. Clones were defined as Susac-specific if absent from the healthy and MS cohorts, from around 1,000 published viral clones and from other ImmuneACCESS disease sequences. TCRdb took the public reads, trimmed them with fastp at Q25, ran MiXCR for clone calling and kept in-frame beta chains. All rows with the same CDR3 protein become a single entry with the most common DNA and genes. The V and J calls were determined by TCRdb, not by the authors. The sample records some 260,000 distinct CDR3 sequences, 70% to 90% of which are singletons. The ten largest clones represent about 0.11% of the sample.

General study outcomes and caveats: The number of individuals in the TCR sequencing and HLA analysis was recognized as being relatively small.

Peripheral blood CD8+ and CD4+ T cells from healthy donors, Susac syndrome patients and multiple sclerosis patients were profiled by high-throughput TCR beta sequencing. Multiple sclerosis controls were treatment-naive patients with stable or active relapsing-remitting disease fulfilling revised McDonald criteria. Bulk CD8+ and CD4+ T cells were purified by magnetic negative isolation, whereas CD8+ TEMRA cells were enriched by FACS. Blood was collected in EDTA tubes and processed within 24 hours, with PBMCs isolated through density gradient centrifugation. PBMCs destined for TCR sequencing were cryopreserved in liquid nitrogen and later thawed in a 37 °C water bath. The sorted or isolated CD4+, CD8+ and CD8+ TEMRA cells reached a purity of at least 90%. The germline V gene supplies CDR1 MGHRA and CDR2 YSYEKL. Inclusive of the bounding cysteine and phenylalanine, the CDR3 is 14 residues long. Here the CDR3 DNA is all that survives: 42 bases in frame from base 1. Between the V and J ends, shortened by 0 bases and 3 bases respectively, the junction contains 9 bases.

Material: CD8+ T cells from PBMCs. The chain couples TRBV4-1 to TRBJ2-7, with no reliable assignment of the D segment. The TCR originated in a human donor with multiple sclerosis. CDR3 loop: CASSQDAQRYEQYF. The DNA reads as follows: TGCGCCAGCAGCCAAGATGCACAGCGCTACGAGCAGTACTTC.